A selection of T cell receptor beta chains follows, all from one sample in a study of OX40 agonist ivuxolimab in advanced cancers. Assay used: immunoSEQ multiplex PCR; TCRdb lists only in-frame clones, some missing. The repertoire consists of roughly 79,000 clones, with less than 95% occurring once and the leading ten covering approximately 11%. The source was CD4+ or CD8+ T cells sorted from blood, collected in a trial of the OX40 agonist ivuxolimab. These receptors originate from an adult with an advanced solid tumor such as melanoma, head and neck, liver or kidney cancer. Each CDR3 is given with its conserved first and last residue. Fields, in order: clone size, V gene, D gene, J gene, CDR3 DNA, CDR3 protein. A D gene is named only where the DNA matches it firmly. Some rows mark clone size as missing; the rest say once, few, many or name a class of expanded clone.

clone size: -; V gene: TRBV11-2; D gene: TRBD1; J gene: TRBJ2-1; CDR3 DNA: TGTGCCAGCAGCTTATGGACAGGGGGGGATGAGCAGTTCTTC; CDR3 protein: CASSLWTGGDEQFF
clone size: once; V gene: TRBV4-1; D gene: -; J gene: TRBJ2-1; CDR3 DNA: TGCGCCAGCAGTCACGTCTCGGAGGGTGCCAATGAGCAGTTCTTC; CDR3 protein: CASSHVSEGANEQFF
clone size: -; V gene: TRBV7-9; D gene: -; J gene: TRBJ1-2; CDR3 DNA: TGTGCCAGCAGCAGACTCGAGGGGGGTTTGGGCTACACCTTC; CDR3 protein: CASSRLEGGLGYTF
clone size: -; V gene: TRBV7-9; D gene: -; J gene: TRBJ2-5; CDR3 DNA: TGTGCCAGCAGCTTGGCTGGACTGTTTGTCGGAGAGACCCAGTACTTC; CDR3 protein: CASSLAGLFVGETQYF
clone size: -; V gene: TRBV6-5; D gene: -; J gene: TRBJ2-2; CDR3 DNA: TGTGCCAGCAGTTACGCCCGAGTGGCCGGGGAGCTGTTTTTT; CDR3 protein: CASSYARVAGELFF
clone size: -; V gene: TRBV19; D gene: TRBD1; J gene: TRBJ2-3; CDR3 DNA: TGTGCCAGTGGGACAGCGAGCACAGATACGCAGTATTTT; CDR3 protein: CASGTASTDTQYF
clone size: -; V gene: TRBV27; D gene: -; J gene: TRBJ1-2; CDR3 DNA: TGTGCCAGCACCTCGTGGGGGGGTGGCTACACCTTC; CDR3 protein: CASTSWGGGYTF
clone size: once; V gene: TRBV5-4; D gene: -; J gene: TRBJ1-2; CDR3 DNA: TGTGCCAGCAGCTTGGCCGTCGCGATAGATGGCTACACCTTC; CDR3 protein: CASSLAVAIDGYTF
clone size: -; V gene: TRBV10-2; D gene: -; J gene: TRBJ2-7; CDR3 DNA: TGCGCCAGCAGTGCGGGTCAGGGTCCCCCCAACGAGCAGTACTTC; CDR3 protein: CASSAGQGPPNEQYF
clone size: few; V gene: TRBV29-1; D gene: TRBD2; J gene: TRBJ2-2; CDR3 DNA: TGCAGCGCCCAAGGCGGGGGGCATAAAACCGGGGAGCTGTTTTTT; CDR3 protein: CSAQGGGHKTGELFF
clone size: -; V gene: TRBV7-9; D gene: TRBD2; J gene: TRBJ2-7; CDR3 DNA: TGTGCCAGCAGCTTAACTAGCGAGGGGTACGAGCAGTACTTC; CDR3 protein: CASSLTSEGYEQYF
clone size: once; V gene: TRBV4-1; D gene: -; J gene: TRBJ1-5; CDR3 DNA: TGCGCCAGCAGCCATGGTCGGGGCGAAGGGGATCAGCCCCAGCATTTT; CDR3 protein: CASSHGRGEGDQPQHF
clone size: -; V gene: TRBV5-8; D gene: TRBD1; J gene: TRBJ1-5; CDR3 DNA: TGTGCCAGCAGCAAGGGACAGGGGGCAGGACAGCCCCAGCATTTT; CDR3 protein: CASSKGQGAGQPQHF
clone size: -; V gene: TRBV7-9; D gene: TRBD1; J gene: TRBJ1-2; CDR3 DNA: TGTGCCAGCAGCTTAGTGGGACAGTTAAACTATGGCTACACCTTC; CDR3 protein: CASSLVGQLNYGYTF
clone size: once; V gene: TRBV25-1; D gene: -; J gene: TRBJ2-1; CDR3 DNA: TGTGCCAGCAGTGAATCCCCAGCCTCCTACAATGAGCAGTTCTTC; CDR3 protein: CASSESPASYNEQFF
clone size: -; V gene: TRBV6-4; D gene: TRBD2; J gene: TRBJ2-3; CDR3 DNA: TGTGCCAGCAGTCCACTAGCGGGGGCAGATACGCAGTATTTT; CDR3 protein: CASSPLAGADTQYF
clone size: -; V gene: TRBV5-6; D gene: TRBD1; J gene: TRBJ1-2; CDR3 DNA: TGTGCCAGCAGCGAGACAGGGGCTAGCTATGGCTACACCTTC; CDR3 protein: CASSETGASYGYTF
clone size: -; V gene: TRBV4-3; D gene: -; J gene: TRBJ1-5; CDR3 DNA: TGCGCCAGCAGCCAATTTAAGACATTGGGGCCCCAGCATTTT; CDR3 protein: CASSQFKTLGPQHF
clone size: few; V gene: TRBV7-9; D gene: -; J gene: TRBJ2-3; CDR3 DNA: TGTGCCAGCAGCCCAACCGGGCAGGTTAGCACAGATACGCAGTATTTT; CDR3 protein: CASSPTGQVSTDTQYF
clone size: -; V gene: TRBV9; D gene: TRBD1; J gene: TRBJ2-7; CDR3 DNA: TGTGCCAGCAGCGACACAGGGGGCTCCTACGAGCAGTACTTC; CDR3 protein: CASSDTGGSYEQYF
clone size: -; V gene: TRBV6-1; D gene: TRBD1; J gene: TRBJ2-7; CDR3 DNA: TGTGCCAGCAGGAAGGACAGGGTAGTGGGCGAGCAGTACTTC; CDR3 protein: CASRKDRVVGEQYF
clone size: -; V gene: TRBV29-1; D gene: TRBD1; J gene: TRBJ1-3; CDR3 DNA: TGCAGCGTGGGGACAGCGGGAAACACCATATATTTT; CDR3 protein: CSVGTAGNTIYF
clone size: -; V gene: TRBV15; D gene: -; J gene: TRBJ2-2; CDR3 DNA: TGTGCCACCAGCAGAGCTAACAGCGCCGGGGAGCTGTTTTTT; CDR3 protein: CATSRANSAGELFF
clone size: -; V gene: TRBV9; D gene: -; J gene: TRBJ1-5; CDR3 DNA: TGTGCCAGCAGCGTAGGAGGGGACGATAATCAGCCCCAGCATTTT; CDR3 protein: CASSVGGDDNQPQHF
clone size: -; V gene: TRBV10-3; D gene: TRBD1; J gene: TRBJ1-1; CDR3 DNA: TGTGCCATCAGGACAGGGGGCTCTGAAGCTTTCTTT; CDR3 protein: CAIRTGGSEAFF
clone size: once; V gene: TRBV2; D gene: TRBD2; J gene: TRBJ2-3; CDR3 DNA: TGTGCCAGCAGTGAGATATTGGCGGGGGGGGATACGCAGTATTTT; CDR3 protein: CASSEILAGGDTQYF
clone size: once; V gene: TRBV9; D gene: -; J gene: TRBJ1-1; CDR3 DNA: TGTGCCAGCAGCGTAGAAGGATTGAACACTGAAGCTTTCTTT; CDR3 protein: CASSVEGLNTEAFF
clone size: -; V gene: TRBV9; D gene: TRBD2; J gene: TRBJ2-3; CDR3 DNA: TGTGCCAGCCGAGGTAGCGGGGGGTCAGATACGCAGTATTTT; CDR3 protein: CASRGSGGSDTQYF
clone size: -; V gene: TRBV6-1; D gene: -; J gene: TRBJ2-7; CDR3 DNA: TGTGCCAGCAGTGAAGGGGCGGGGCAGGGCCTGGGCTACGAGCAGTACTTC; CDR3 protein: CASSEGAGQGLGYEQYF
clone size: -; V gene: TRBV25-1; D gene: -; J gene: TRBJ1-2; CDR3 DNA: TGTGCCAGCAGTGATATGGATGGCTACACCTTC; CDR3 protein: CASSDMDGYTF
clone size: -; V gene: TRBV18; D gene: -; J gene: TRBJ2-7; CDR3 DNA: TGTGCCAGCTCACCACCAGAAAACTACGAGCAGTACTTC; CDR3 protein: CASSPPENYEQYF
clone size: -; V gene: TRBV5-1; D gene: -; J gene: TRBJ2-7; CDR3 DNA: TGCGCCAGCAGCTTGGACAGCACTGTCCTTTCCTACGAGCAGTACTTC; CDR3 protein: CASSLDSTVLSYEQYF
clone size: once; V gene: TRBV13; D gene: -; J gene: TRBJ2-1; CDR3 DNA: TGTGCCAGCAGCTTAAGACCTAACAATGAGCAGTTCTTC; CDR3 protein: CASSLRPNNEQFF
clone size: -; V gene: TRBV7-7; D gene: TRBD1; J gene: TRBJ2-1; CDR3 DNA: TGTGCTAGCAGCAGGGGGCCGGACAGTTTCAATGAGCAGTTCTTC; CDR3 protein: CASSRGPDSFNEQFF
clone size: -; V gene: TRBV6-1; D gene: -; J gene: TRBJ2-7; CDR3 DNA: TGTGCCAGCATGATAGGACAGCTATACGAGCAGTACTTC; CDR3 protein: CASMIGQLYEQYF
clone size: -; V gene: TRBV10-3; D gene: -; J gene: TRBJ1-2; CDR3 DNA: TGTGCCATCACTCAAAAGGGGGTGAACTATGGCTACACCTTC; CDR3 protein: CAITQKGVNYGYTF
clone size: -; V gene: TRBV9; D gene: -; J gene: TRBJ1-5; CDR3 DNA: TGTGCCAGCAGCCCCTGGGCCAATCAGCCCCAGCATTTT; CDR3 protein: CASSPWANQPQHF
clone size: -; V gene: TRBV27; D gene: -; J gene: TRBJ1-4; CDR3 DNA: TGTGCCAGCAGTTCCCTAGATTCGGCCGAAAAACTGTTTTTT; CDR3 protein: CASSSLDSAEKLFF
clone size: -; V gene: TRBV6-6; D gene: -; J gene: TRBJ1-5; CDR3 DNA: TGTGCCAGCAGCACCCACCCAGAGACGGGAATGCCCCAGCATTTT; CDR3 protein: CASSTHPETGMPQHF
clone size: -; V gene: TRBV12-5; D gene: -; J gene: TRBJ2-7; CDR3 DNA: TGTGCTAGTGGTTTGCTCGAGCAGTACTTC; CDR3 protein: CASGLLEQYF
clone size: -; V gene: TRBV19; D gene: -; J gene: TRBJ1-2; CDR3 DNA: TGTGCCAGTAAATTTGGACCACAAGGTGGAGGCTACACCTTC; CDR3 protein: CASKFGPQGGGYTF
clone size: -; V gene: TRBV5-6; D gene: -; J gene: TRBJ1-6; CDR3 DNA: TGTGCCAGCAGCTTGGGAGTGGGTTATTCACCCCTCCACTTT; CDR3 protein: CASSLGVGYSPLHF
clone size: -; V gene: TRBV4-3; D gene: -; J gene: TRBJ2-3; CDR3 DNA: TGCGCCAGCAGCCAAGACCCCTTTTCAGGGCCCGCTCCAGATACGCAGTATTTT; CDR3 protein: CASSQDPFSGPAPDTQYF
clone size: -; V gene: TRBV7-9; D gene: -; J gene: TRBJ1-1; CDR3 DNA: TGTGCCAGCAGCTTAATAGGTGCGAAATTGGGGAACACTGAAGCTTTCTTT; CDR3 protein: CASSLIGAKLGNTEAFF
clone size: -; V gene: TRBV29-1; D gene: TRBD1; J gene: TRBJ2-2; CDR3 DNA: TGCAGCGTTGAGGGCGGACAGGGTTTGACCGGGGAGCTGTTTTTT; CDR3 protein: CSVEGGQGLTGELFF
clone size: -; V gene: TRBV2; D gene: -; J gene: TRBJ2-1; CDR3 DNA: TGTGCCAGCAGTGTTGTCGGGGGGCGGAATGAGCAGTTCTTC; CDR3 protein: CASSVVGGRNEQFF
clone size: once; V gene: TRBV7-6; D gene: -; J gene: TRBJ1-4; CDR3 DNA: TGTGCCAGCAGCTTAGGGCTGGCGGCAGGCTATGCAACTAATGAAAAACTGTTTTTT; CDR3 protein: CASSLGLAAGYATNEKLFF
clone size: -; V gene: TRBV27; D gene: -; J gene: TRBJ2-7; CDR3 DNA: TGTGCCAGCAGCCTGGGACGGATCTACGAGCAGTACTTC; CDR3 protein: CASSLGRIYEQYF